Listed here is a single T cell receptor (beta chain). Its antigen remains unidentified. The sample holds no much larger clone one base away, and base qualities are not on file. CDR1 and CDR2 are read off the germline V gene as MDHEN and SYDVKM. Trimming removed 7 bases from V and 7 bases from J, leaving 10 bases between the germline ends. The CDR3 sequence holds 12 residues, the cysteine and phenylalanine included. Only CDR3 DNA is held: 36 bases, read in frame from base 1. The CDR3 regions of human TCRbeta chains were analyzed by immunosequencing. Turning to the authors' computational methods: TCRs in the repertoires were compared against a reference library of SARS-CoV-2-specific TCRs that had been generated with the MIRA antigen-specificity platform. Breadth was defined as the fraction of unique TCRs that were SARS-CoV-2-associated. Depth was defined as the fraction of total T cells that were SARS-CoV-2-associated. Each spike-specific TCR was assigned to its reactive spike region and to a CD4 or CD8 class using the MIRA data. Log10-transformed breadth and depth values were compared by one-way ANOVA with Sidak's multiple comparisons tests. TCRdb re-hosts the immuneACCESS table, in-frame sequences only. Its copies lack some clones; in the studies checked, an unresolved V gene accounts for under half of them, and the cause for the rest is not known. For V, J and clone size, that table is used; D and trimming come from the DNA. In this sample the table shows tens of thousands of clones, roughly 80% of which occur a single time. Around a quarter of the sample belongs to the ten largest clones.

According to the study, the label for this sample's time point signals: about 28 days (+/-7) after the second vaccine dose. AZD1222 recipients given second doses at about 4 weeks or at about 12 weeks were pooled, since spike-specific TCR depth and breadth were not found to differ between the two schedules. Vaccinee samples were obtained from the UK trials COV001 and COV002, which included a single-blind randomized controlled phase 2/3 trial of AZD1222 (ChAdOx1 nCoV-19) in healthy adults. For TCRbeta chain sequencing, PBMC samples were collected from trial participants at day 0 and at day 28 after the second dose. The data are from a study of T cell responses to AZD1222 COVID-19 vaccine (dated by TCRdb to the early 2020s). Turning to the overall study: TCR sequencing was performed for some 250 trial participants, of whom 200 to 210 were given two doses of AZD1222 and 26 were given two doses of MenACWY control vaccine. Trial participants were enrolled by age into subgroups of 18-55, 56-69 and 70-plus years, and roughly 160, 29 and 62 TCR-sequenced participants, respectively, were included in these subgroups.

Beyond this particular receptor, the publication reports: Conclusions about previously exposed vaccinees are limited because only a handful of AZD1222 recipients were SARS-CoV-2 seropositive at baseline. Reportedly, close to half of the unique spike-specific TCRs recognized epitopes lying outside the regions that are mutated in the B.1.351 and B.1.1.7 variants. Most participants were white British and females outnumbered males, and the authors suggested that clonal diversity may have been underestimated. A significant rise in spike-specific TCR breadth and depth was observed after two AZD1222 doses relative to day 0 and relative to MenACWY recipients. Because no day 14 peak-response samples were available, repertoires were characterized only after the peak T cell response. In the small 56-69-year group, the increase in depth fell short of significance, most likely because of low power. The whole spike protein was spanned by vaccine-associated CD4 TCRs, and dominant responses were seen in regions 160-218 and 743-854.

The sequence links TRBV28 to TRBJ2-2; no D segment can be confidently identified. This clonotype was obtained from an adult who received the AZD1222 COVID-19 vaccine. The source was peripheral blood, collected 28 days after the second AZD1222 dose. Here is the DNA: TGTGCCAGCATGGTGAGGCACGGGGAGCTGTTTTTT. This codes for CASMVRHGELFF.